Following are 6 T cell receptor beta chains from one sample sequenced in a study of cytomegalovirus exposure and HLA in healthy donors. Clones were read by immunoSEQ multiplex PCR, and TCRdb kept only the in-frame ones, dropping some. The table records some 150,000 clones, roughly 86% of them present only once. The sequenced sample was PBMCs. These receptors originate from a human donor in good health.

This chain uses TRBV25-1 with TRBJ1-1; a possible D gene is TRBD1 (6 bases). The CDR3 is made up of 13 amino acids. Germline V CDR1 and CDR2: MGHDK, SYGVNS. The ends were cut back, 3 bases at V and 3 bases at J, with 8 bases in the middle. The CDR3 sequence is CASSDGTYTEAFF. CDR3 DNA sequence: TGTGCCAGCAGTGACGGGACATACACTGAAGCTTTCTTT.

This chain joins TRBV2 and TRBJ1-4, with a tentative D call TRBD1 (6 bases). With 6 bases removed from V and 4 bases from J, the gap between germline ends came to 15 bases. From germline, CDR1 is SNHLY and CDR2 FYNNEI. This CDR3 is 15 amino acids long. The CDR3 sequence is CASRTGEHVNEKLFF. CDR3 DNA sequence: TGTGCCAGCAGGACAGGAGAGCATGTTAATGAAAAACTGTTTTTT.

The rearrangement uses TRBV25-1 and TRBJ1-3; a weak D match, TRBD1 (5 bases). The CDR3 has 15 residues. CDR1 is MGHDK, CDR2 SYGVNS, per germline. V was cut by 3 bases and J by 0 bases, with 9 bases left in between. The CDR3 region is CASSDAGYSGNTIYF. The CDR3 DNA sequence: TGTGCCAGCAGTGATGCAGGGTACTCTGGAAACACCATATATTTT.

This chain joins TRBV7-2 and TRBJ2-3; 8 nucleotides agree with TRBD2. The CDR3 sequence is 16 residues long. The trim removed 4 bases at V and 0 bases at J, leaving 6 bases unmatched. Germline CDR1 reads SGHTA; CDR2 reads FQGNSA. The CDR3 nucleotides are TGTGCCAGCAGCTCACTAGCGGAGATGAGCACAGATACGCAGTATTTT. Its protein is CASSSLAEMSTDTQYF.

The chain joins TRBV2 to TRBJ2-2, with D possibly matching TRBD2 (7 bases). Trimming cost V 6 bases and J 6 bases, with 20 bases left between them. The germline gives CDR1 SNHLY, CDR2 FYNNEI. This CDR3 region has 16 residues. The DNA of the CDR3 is TGTGCCAGCAGCCGGTCATGGGGGGGCTTGTCCGGGGAGCTGTTTTTT. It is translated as CASSRSWGGLSGELFF.

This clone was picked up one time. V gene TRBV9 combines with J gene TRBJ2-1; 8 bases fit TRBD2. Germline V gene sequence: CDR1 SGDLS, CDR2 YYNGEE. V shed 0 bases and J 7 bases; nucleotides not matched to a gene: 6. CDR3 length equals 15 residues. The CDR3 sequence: CASSVAGGRENEQFF. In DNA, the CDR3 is TGTGCCAGCAGCGTAGCGGGAGGGCGTGAGAATGAGCAGTTCTTC.